The rows below give T cell receptor beta chains drawn from one sample of a study of cytomegalovirus exposure and HLA in healthy donors. Data came from immunoSEQ multiplex PCR; TCRdb stores just in-frame clones and leaves some out. The sample has under 200,000 clones, roughly 73% seen once. Sequences were obtained from PBMCs. The receptors here all came from a female donor in good health and CMV-seronegative. The CDR3 runs from the conserved cysteine through the conserved F or W. The D gene is left open where the match is weak. The size of a clone is reported for some rows only, either as once, few or many, or as a class for expanded clones.

size: .
V: TRBV4-2
D: .
J: TRBJ1-5
DNA: TGTGCCAGCAGCCAAGATGGGGGCGGCAATCAGCCCCAGCATTTT
CDR3: CASSQDGGGNQPQHF

size: .
V: TRBV7-9
D: TRBD1
J: TRBJ1-4
DNA: TGTGCCAGCAGCTTGAGTACAGGGGACGAAAAACTGTTTTTT
CDR3: CASSLSTGDEKLFF

size: .
V: TRBV28
D: .
J: TRBJ1-4
DNA: TGTGCCAGCAGTTTATGGGCAGGGGTAGGGTCTAATGAAAAACTGTTTTTT
CDR3: CASSLWAGVGSNEKLFF

size: .
V: TRBV6-5
D: .
J: TRBJ1-1
DNA: TGTGCCAGCAGTTCCTCGGGACTCCAGAACACTGAAGCTTTCTTT
CDR3: CASSSSGLQNTEAFF

size: .
V: TRBV6-5
D: TRBD1
J: TRBJ1-1
DNA: TGTGCCAGCAGTTACCTCGACAGGGGGCAAACTGAAGCTTTCTTT
CDR3: CASSYLDRGQTEAFF

size: few
V: TRBV6-5
D: .
J: TRBJ2-2
DNA: TGTGCCAGCAGCCGAGACAGATTACCTGCCGGGGAGCTGTTTTTT
CDR3: CASSRDRLPAGELFF

size: .
V: TRBV7-2
D: TRBD2
J: TRBJ2-1
DNA: TGTGCCAGCAGCACAGCGGGACCTTACAATGAGCAGTTCTTC
CDR3: CASSTAGPYNEQFF

size: .
V: TRBV7-3
D: TRBD1
J: TRBJ2-2
DNA: TGTGCCAGCAGCCAGACTCGACAGGGAAGTTCCGGGGAGCTGTTTTTT
CDR3: CASSQTRQGSSGELFF

size: .
V: TRBV19
D: .
J: TRBJ1-6
DNA: TGTGCCAGTAGTATAGCGAGGGAATCACCCCTCCACTTT
CDR3: CASSIARESPLHF

size: .
V: TRBV9
D: .
J: TRBJ1-1
DNA: TGTGCCAGCAGGGAACAGGTTTCAGCCGAAGCTTTCTTT
CDR3: CASREQVSAEAFF

size: .
V: TRBV11-2
D: TRBD2
J: TRBJ2-7
DNA: TGTGCCAGCAGCCTCCCTAGCGGCTCCTACGAGCAGTACTTC
CDR3: CASSLPSGSYEQYF